This TCR beta chain was sequenced for a study of siplizumab effects on memory and regulatory T cells. J was trimmed by 4 bases and V by 0 bases; bases with no gene match: 4. CDR1 SGHDT and CDR2 YYEEEE come from the germline V gene. This CDR3 spans 15 amino acids. Remarks on this clone: Its specificity is unknown. The sample has other DNA sequences that encode this CDR3 too.

Notes on the study in general: Neither a naive nor a memory phenotype was assignable to roughly 75-97% of proliferating CD4+ or CD8+ clones. The mapping of alloreactive clones to unstimulated subsets covered only a minor fraction of them. Naive T cells apparently outstripped memory cells in diversity and seemed major alloresponse contributors. Mean Treg-derived proportions of mappable alloreactive CD4+ clones were approximately 69% for siplizumab and around 29% for controls.

Profiled with immunoSEQ multiplex PCR; TCRdb holds only in-frame clones, not every one. Of 100,000 or so clones listed, just over 90% are singletons. The chain uses TRBV5-6 and TRBJ1-1, with TRBD1 identical over 9 bases. This receptor was obtained from a human donor in good health. Sequences were obtained from non-Treg CD4+ T cells sorted from blood. CDR3 nucleotide sequence: TGTGCCAGCAGCTTGGACAGGGGGCTGGGCACTGAAGCTTTCTTT. Translating it yields CASSLDRGLGTEAFF.